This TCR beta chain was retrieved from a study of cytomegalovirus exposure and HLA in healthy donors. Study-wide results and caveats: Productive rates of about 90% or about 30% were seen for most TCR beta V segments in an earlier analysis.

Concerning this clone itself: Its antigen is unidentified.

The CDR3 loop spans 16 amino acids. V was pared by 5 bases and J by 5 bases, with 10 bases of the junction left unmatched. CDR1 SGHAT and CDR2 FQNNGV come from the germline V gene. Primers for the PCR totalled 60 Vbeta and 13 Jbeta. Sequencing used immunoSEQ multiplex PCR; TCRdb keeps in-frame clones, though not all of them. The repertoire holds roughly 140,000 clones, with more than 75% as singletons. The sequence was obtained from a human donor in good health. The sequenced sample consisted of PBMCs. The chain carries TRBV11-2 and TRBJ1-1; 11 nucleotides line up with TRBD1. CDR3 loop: CASSTGTGGRGTEAFF. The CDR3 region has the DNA TGTGCCAGCAGCACCGGGACAGGGGGGCGAGGGACTGAAGCTTTCTTT.